The entry that follows covers one T cell receptor beta chain sequence. Its specificity is unknown. Clones were read by immunoSEQ multiplex PCR, and TCRdb kept only the in-frame ones, dropping some. This repertoire shows approximately 100,000 clones, roughly 90% found once; its top ten account for about 15%. Germline-derived CDR1 and CDR2 are MNHNS and SASEGT. V lost 0 bases to trimming and J lost 3 bases; unmatched junction nucleotides: 1. The CDR3 runs 14 residues. The source of the sample is a study of T cell responses to AZD1222 COVID-19 vaccine. At the level of the study: Combined were second doses at about 4 or about 12 weeks.

Whole-study results and caveats: Just 5 to 7 people given AZD1222 tested seropositive at baseline. Elevations in Spike-specific TCR breadth and depth followed administration of two AZD1222 doses.

The receptor was isolated from an adult in good health. The chain joins TRBV6-1 to TRBJ2-7, with 8 nucleotides matching TRBD2. This material consisted of peripheral blood, taken on day 0 of AZD1222 vaccination. The CDR3 nucleotides read TGTGCCAGCAGTGAAGCGCGGGGGGACTACGAGCAGTACTTC. This encodes CASSEARGDYEQYF.